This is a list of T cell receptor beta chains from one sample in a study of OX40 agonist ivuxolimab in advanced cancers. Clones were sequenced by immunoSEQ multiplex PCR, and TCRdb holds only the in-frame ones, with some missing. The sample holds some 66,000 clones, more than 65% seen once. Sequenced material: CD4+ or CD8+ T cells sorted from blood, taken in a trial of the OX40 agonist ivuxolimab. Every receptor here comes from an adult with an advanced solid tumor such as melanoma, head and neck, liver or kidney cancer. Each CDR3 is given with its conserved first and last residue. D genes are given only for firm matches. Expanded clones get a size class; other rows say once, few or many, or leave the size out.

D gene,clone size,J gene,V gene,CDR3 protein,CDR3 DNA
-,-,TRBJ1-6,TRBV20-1,CSAPARDLLHF,TGCAGTGCCCCGGCTCGGGACCTCCTCCACTTT
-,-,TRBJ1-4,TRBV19,CASSIDPGHNEKLFF,TGTGCCAGTAGTATCGACCCGGGCCATAATGAAAAACTGTTTTTT
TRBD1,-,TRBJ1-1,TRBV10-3,CAITIGQGNTEAFF,TGTGCCATCACCATTGGACAGGGGAACACTGAAGCTTTCTTT
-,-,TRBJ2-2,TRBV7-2,CASSLVAGTLNTGELFF,TGTGCCAGCAGCTTAGTTGCCGGGACCCTAAACACCGGGGAGCTGTTTTTT
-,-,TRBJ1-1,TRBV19,CASSIGFDREAFF,TGTGCCAGTAGTATAGGATTCGACCGGGAAGCTTTCTTT
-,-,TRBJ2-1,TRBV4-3,CASSQDPIGGRGQQFF,TGCGCCAGCAGCCAAGACCCCATTGGTGGGCGGGGGCAGCAGTTCTTC
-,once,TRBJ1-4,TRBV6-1,CASSGWGNEKLFF,TGTGCCAGCAGTGGGTGGGGTAATGAAAAACTGTTTTTT
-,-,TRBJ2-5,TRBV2,CASRETQNQETQYF,TGTGCCAGCAGGGAAACCCAGAACCAAGAGACCCAGTACTTC
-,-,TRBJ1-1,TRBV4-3,CASSQERSGRGCVNTEAFF,TGCGCCAGCAGCCAAGAACGATCGGGACGGGGATGCGTGAACACTGAAGCTTTCTTT
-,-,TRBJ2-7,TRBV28,CASSDAADYLLYEQYF,TGTGCCAGCAGCGACGCCGCCGACTACCTCCTCTACGAGCAGTACTTC
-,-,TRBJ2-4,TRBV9,CASSVDGGGLGNIQYF,TGTGCCAGCAGCGTAGACGGAGGGGGCCTCGGAAACATTCAGTACTTC
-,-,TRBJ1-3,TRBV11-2,CASSPWADSGNTIYF,TGTGCCAGCAGCCCCTGGGCTGACTCTGGAAACACCATATATTTT
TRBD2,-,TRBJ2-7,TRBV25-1,CASSGRLAGIYEQYF,TGTGCCAGCAGTGGGAGACTAGCGGGGATATACGAGCAGTACTTC
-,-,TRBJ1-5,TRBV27,CASSLLGGNQPQHF,TGTGCCAGCAGTTTGTTGGGCGGCAATCAGCCCCAGCATTTT
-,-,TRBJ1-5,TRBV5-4,CASSLDPGFNQPQHF,TGTGCCAGCAGCTTGGATCCGGGGTTCAATCAGCCCCAGCATTTT
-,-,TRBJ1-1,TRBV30,CAWRPAVVGSRTEAFF,TGTGCCTGGCGTCCTGCTGTCGTCGGTTCGCGTACTGAAGCTTTCTTT